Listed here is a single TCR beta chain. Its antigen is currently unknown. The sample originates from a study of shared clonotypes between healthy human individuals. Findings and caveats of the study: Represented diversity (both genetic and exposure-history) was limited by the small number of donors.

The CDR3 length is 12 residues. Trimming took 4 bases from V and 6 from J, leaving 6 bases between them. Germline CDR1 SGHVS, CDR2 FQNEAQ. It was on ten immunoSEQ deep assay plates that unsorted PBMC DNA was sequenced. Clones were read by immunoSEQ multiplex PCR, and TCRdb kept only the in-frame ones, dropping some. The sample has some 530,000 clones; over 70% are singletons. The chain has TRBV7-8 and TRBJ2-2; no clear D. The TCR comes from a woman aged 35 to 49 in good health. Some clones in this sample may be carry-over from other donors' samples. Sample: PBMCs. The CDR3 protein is CASSSSSGELFF. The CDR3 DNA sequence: TGTGCCAGCAGCTCCTCGTCCGGGGAGCTGTTTTTT.